This TCR beta chain was sequenced in a study of T cells in Graves' hyperthyroidism and ophthalmopathy. Overall study: Peripheral blood collection took place at initial diagnosis, before any treatment.

The CDR3 totals 14 residues. V lost 1 base, J lost 3 bases, and 9 bases lay in between. Germline CDR1 SEHNR, CDR2 FQNEAQ (reference sequence). The CDR3 regions of TCR beta were amplified from RNA transcripts. First-round RT-PCR of the TCR CDR3 relied on the HTBI primer set. Each CDR3 protein gets one entry after TCRdb re-called the multiplex PCR reads with MiXCR. The table lists around 500,000 distinct CDR3 sequences, around a fifth of them singletons. This rearrangement joins TRBV7-9 to TRBJ2-5, with D uncertain. This TCR was sampled from an older woman with Graves' ophthalmopathy. Material for sequencing was blood. CDR3 sequence: CASSLDLRKETQYF. The DNA for the CDR3 is TGTGCCAGCAGCTTAGATTTGCGCAAAGAGACCCAGTACTTC. The complete variable domain, with remaining parts taken from reference TRBV7-9 and TRBJ2-5, reads DTGVSQNPRHKITKRGQNVTFRCDPISEHNRLYWYRQTLGQGPEFLTYFQNEAQLEKSRLLSDRFSAERPKGSFSTLEIQRTEQGDSAMYLCASSLDLRKETQYFGPGTRLLVL.